This is a list of T cell receptor beta chains from one sample in a study of cytomegalovirus exposure and HLA in healthy donors. TCRdb keeps only in-frame clones here, not all; method: immunoSEQ multiplex PCR. Counted here are some 130,000 clones, around 83% occurring once; the ten biggest clones make up roughly 6.7%. Input material: PBMCs. These receptors originate from a woman in her twenties or thirties in good health and CMV-seropositive. CDR3s include the opening cysteine and the closing phenylalanine or tryptophan. A D gene is named only where the DNA matches it firmly. Part of the rows lack a size; the others show once, few, many or a class for expanded clones.

j_gene: TRBJ2-5
v_gene: TRBV5-1
d_gene: NA
abundance: NA
CDR3aa: CASSSTVEETQYF
CDR3nt: TGCGCCAGCAGTTCGACAGTAGAAGAGACCCAGTACTTC

j_gene: TRBJ1-2
v_gene: TRBV27
d_gene: TRBD1
abundance: NA
CDR3aa: CASSLWGGGGQGAGGYTF
CDR3nt: TGTGCCAGCAGTTTATGGGGAGGGGGGGGACAGGGGGCAGGTGGCTACACCTTC

j_gene: TRBJ2-7
v_gene: TRBV6-5
d_gene: TRBD1
abundance: NA
CDR3aa: CASSPSGGPLYEQYF
CDR3nt: TGTGCCAGCAGCCCTTCAGGGGGCCCCCTCTACGAGCAGTACTTC

j_gene: TRBJ1-2
v_gene: TRBV28
d_gene: NA
abundance: NA
CDR3aa: CASSSQGDPTYGYTF
CDR3nt: TGTGCCAGCAGTTCCCAGGGTGATCCCACCTATGGCTACACCTTC

j_gene: TRBJ1-1
v_gene: TRBV5-1
d_gene: NA
abundance: NA
CDR3aa: CASSLASRSGAFF
CDR3nt: TGCGCCAGCAGCTTGGCTAGTAGGTCTGGGGCTTTCTTT

j_gene: TRBJ2-3
v_gene: TRBV28
d_gene: NA
abundance: once
CDR3aa: CASTLGEDTQYF
CDR3nt: TGTGCCAGCACCCTCGGTGAAGATACGCAGTATTTT

j_gene: TRBJ1-3
v_gene: TRBV25-1
d_gene: NA
abundance: NA
CDR3aa: CASSELRNSGNTIYF
CDR3nt: TGTGCCAGCAGTGAATTGCGGAACTCTGGAAACACCATATATTTT

j_gene: TRBJ1-2
v_gene: TRBV2
d_gene: NA
abundance: NA
CDR3aa: CASSPTMAEYGYTF
CDR3nt: TGTGCCAGCAGCCCCACGATGGCGGAGTATGGCTACACCTTC

j_gene: TRBJ2-1
v_gene: TRBV5-1
d_gene: TRBD2
abundance: NA
CDR3aa: CASSLVTSFDEQFF
CDR3nt: TGCGCCAGCAGCTTGGTGACTAGCTTCGATGAGCAGTTCTTC

j_gene: TRBJ1-2
v_gene: TRBV28
d_gene: TRBD1
abundance: NA
CDR3aa: CASSLTGTGGGYTF
CDR3nt: TGTGCCAGCAGTTTAACGGGTACAGGGGGTGGCTACACCTTC

j_gene: TRBJ2-2
v_gene: TRBV19
d_gene: TRBD1
abundance: once
CDR3aa: CASSDRGDTGELFF
CDR3nt: TGTGCCAGTTCTGACAGGGGTGACACCGGGGAGCTGTTTTTT

j_gene: TRBJ1-1
v_gene: TRBV9
d_gene: TRBD1
abundance: NA
CDR3aa: CASSTTGVNTEAFF
CDR3nt: TGTGCCAGCAGCACCACAGGGGTGAACACTGAAGCTTTCTTT

j_gene: TRBJ1-4
v_gene: TRBV6-5
d_gene: NA
abundance: once
CDR3aa: CASSRADLNEKLFF
CDR3nt: TGTGCCAGCAGTAGAGCGGACCTTAATGAAAAACTGTTTTTT

j_gene: TRBJ2-2
v_gene: TRBV10-3
d_gene: TRBD2
abundance: NA
CDR3aa: CAIKLGLAGGPGTGELFF
CDR3nt: TGTGCCATCAAACTTGGACTAGCGGGGGGGCCGGGCACCGGGGAGCTGTTTTTT

j_gene: TRBJ2-3
v_gene: TRBV7-2
d_gene: NA
abundance: NA
CDR3aa: CASSILRGTDTQYF
CDR3nt: TGTGCCAGCAGCATCCTGAGGGGCACAGATACGCAGTATTTT

j_gene: TRBJ1-3
v_gene: TRBV28
d_gene: TRBD1
abundance: NA
CDR3aa: CASIPPGTGGNTIYF
CDR3nt: TGTGCCAGCATCCCCCCCGGGACAGGGGGAAACACCATATATTTT

j_gene: TRBJ2-1
v_gene: TRBV6-5
d_gene: TRBD2
abundance: NA
CDR3aa: CASRLLASHEQFF
CDR3nt: TGTGCCAGCAGATTACTAGCGAGCCATGAGCAGTTCTTC

j_gene: TRBJ1-1
v_gene: TRBV6-5
d_gene: TRBD1
abundance: NA
CDR3aa: CASRGTGTVNTEAFF
CDR3nt: TGTGCCAGCAGGGGTACCGGGACAGTTAACACTGAAGCTTTCTTT

j_gene: TRBJ1-1
v_gene: TRBV6-1
d_gene: NA
abundance: NA
CDR3aa: CASTSYQMNTEAFF
CDR3nt: TGTGCCAGCACTTCCTACCAAATGAACACTGAAGCTTTCTTT

j_gene: TRBJ1-6
v_gene: TRBV4-2
d_gene: TRBD1
abundance: once
CDR3aa: CASSQEGTGVAISPLHF
CDR3nt: TGTGCCAGCAGCCAAGAAGGGACAGGGGTGGCAATTTCACCCCTCCACTTT

j_gene: TRBJ1-4
v_gene: TRBV28
d_gene: TRBD1
abundance: NA
CDR3aa: CATDRGGLNEKLFF
CDR3nt: TGTGCCACAGACAGGGGTGGGCTAAATGAAAAACTGTTTTTT

j_gene: TRBJ2-1
v_gene: TRBV28
d_gene: NA
abundance: once
CDR3aa: CASSLLAGNEQFF
CDR3nt: TGTGCCAGCAGTCTTCTTGCGGGGAATGAGCAGTTCTTC

j_gene: TRBJ1-4
v_gene: TRBV30
d_gene: NA
abundance: NA
CDR3aa: CAWRTAGSNEKLFF
CDR3nt: TGTGCCTGGAGAACGGCGGGGTCTAATGAAAAACTGTTTTTT

j_gene: TRBJ1-3
v_gene: TRBV30
d_gene: NA
abundance: once
CDR3aa: CAWSPGLPGNTIYF
CDR3nt: TGTGCCTGGAGTCCGGGACTCCCAGGGAACACCATATATTTT